This TCR beta chain was identified in a study of blood T cell repertoires in COVID-19. Across the study: Some COVID-19 samples were acute and others convalescent; all came from the United States, Italy and Spain. Sources were T cells, B-cell-depleted T cells, or PBMCs; the material itself was cDNA or gDNA.

Germline V CDR1 and CDR2: MDHEN, SYDVKM. Trimming stripped 3 bases from V and 5 bases from J, with 10 bases between. This CDR3 region has 13 residues. The protocol was immunoSEQ multiplex PCR, while the TCRdb copy is restricted to in-frame clones and leaves out a portion. Among about 230,000 clones, over 80% were seen once, and the ten largest hold about 2.5%. Material: peripheral blood. The chain couples TRBV28 to TRBJ1-2; tentatively, D is TRBD1 (6 bases). The receptor was derived from a woman in her seventies with active or convalescent COVID-19. This CDR3 reads CASSLVQGYGYTF. The CDR3, as DNA: TGTGCCAGCAGTTTGGTACAGGGATATGGCTACACCTTC.